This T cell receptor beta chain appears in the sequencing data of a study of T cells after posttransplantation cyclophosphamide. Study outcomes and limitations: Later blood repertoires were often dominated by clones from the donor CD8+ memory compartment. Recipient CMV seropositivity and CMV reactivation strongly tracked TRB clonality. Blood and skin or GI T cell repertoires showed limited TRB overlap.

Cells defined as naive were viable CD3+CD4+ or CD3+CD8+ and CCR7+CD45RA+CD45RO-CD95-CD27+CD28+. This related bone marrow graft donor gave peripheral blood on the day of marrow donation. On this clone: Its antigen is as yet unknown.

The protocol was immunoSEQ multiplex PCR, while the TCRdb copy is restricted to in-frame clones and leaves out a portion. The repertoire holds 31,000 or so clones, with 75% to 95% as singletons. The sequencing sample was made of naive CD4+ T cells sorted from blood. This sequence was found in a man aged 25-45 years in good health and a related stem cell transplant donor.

The CDR3 spells CASSQVRNTEAFF. The CDR3, as DNA: TGCGCCAGCAGCCAAGTGCGGAACACTGAAGCTTTCTTT. This chain joins TRBV4-1 and TRBJ1-1; D gene ambiguous. V was pared by 1 base and J by 1 base, with 4 bases between. Germline CDR1 reads MGHRA; CDR2 reads YSYEKL. This CDR3 is built from 13 residues.